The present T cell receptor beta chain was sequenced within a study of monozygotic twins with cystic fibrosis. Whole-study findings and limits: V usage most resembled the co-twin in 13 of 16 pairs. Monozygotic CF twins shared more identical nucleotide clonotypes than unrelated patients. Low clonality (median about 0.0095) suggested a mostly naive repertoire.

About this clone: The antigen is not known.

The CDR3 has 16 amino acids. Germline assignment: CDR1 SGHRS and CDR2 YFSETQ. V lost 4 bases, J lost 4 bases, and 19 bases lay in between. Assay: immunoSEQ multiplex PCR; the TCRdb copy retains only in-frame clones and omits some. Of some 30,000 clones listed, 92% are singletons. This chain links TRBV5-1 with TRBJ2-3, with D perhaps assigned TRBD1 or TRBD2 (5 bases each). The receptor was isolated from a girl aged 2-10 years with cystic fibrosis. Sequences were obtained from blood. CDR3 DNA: TGCGCCAGCAGCCCCGACGGACTTGTAGGGGCAGATACGCAGTATTTT. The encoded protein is CASSPDGLVGADTQYF.